This entry is about one TCR beta chain. The specificity of this receptor is unknown. Base-call qualities are not available, and no considerably larger clone is one nucleotide away. The collaborating institutions used their own protocols to collect whole blood in K2EDTA tubes. For TCRbeta analysis, collaborator samples were shipped as frozen whole blood, as isolated PBMCs, or as DNA extracted from either sample type. These data belong to a study of blood T cell repertoires in COVID-19 (dated by TCRdb to the early 2020s). About the investigation overall: Collaborator samples came from the United States, Italy and Spain and covered acute and convalescent phases of COVID-19. The prospective study material was composed of cDNA or gDNA derived from T cells, B-cell-depleted T cells, or PBMCs. The dataset comprised deeply sampled blood TCRbeta repertoires from subjects exposed to, actively infected with, or recovered from COVID-19. The repertoires were released in a freely available public database intended as a resource for research on the immune response to SARS-CoV-2. The samples were drawn from two sources: the first 160 participants of the ongoing ImmuneRACE study, and approximately 1,300 subjects contributed by 6 global collaborators. Nearly every sample came with metadata listing a de-identified subject ID, COVID-19 status, age in years and sex. Where available, HLA class I and class II types were taken from metadata supplied by the sample provider and were not determined by assay-based typing. Broader findings and caveats from the paper: The quantity of clinical and demographic metadata differed by source and by participant and was supplied without curation.

The immunoSEQ Assay, a bias-controlled multiplex PCR, was used to amplify TCRbeta CDR3 regions from genomic DNA. In the original analysis: The number of nucleated cells in each sample was estimated by amplification of reference gene primers within the assay. Sequence reads were collapsed and filtered to measure the absolute abundance of every unique TCRbeta CDR3 rearrangement. For each sample, productive Simpson clonality was calculated by taking the square root of Simpson's diversity index across productive rearrangements. TCRdb limited this immuneACCESS table to in-frame rearrangements with V and J called. A share of clones is missing; checked studies link under half to unresolved V genes, and the rest is unexplained. V, J and clone size are those of that table, while D and trimming were read from the DNA. The sample table holds tens of thousands of clones, of which about 90% were seen once. The ten biggest clones cover approximately 1.5% of the sample.

Counted from cysteine to phenylalanine, this CDR3 has 13 amino acids. Only the CDR3 part of the read is kept: 39 bases, read in frame from the first base. The rearrangement joined TRBV12-2 to TRBJ1-4. TRBV12-2 counts as a pseudogene. The specimen sequenced was peripheral blood. The clonotype was recovered from a man aged 55 to 70 with acute or convalescent COVID-19. The CDR3 here reads CASRLPTEEKLFF. The nucleotide sequence is TGTGCAAGTCGCCTCCCGACGGAGGAAAAACTGTTTTTT.